The rows below give T cell receptor beta chains drawn from one sample of a study of neoadjuvant anti-PD-1 for oral cavity cancer. Profiling relied on immunoSEQ multiplex PCR, and the TCRdb table lists in-frame clones only, not all of them. The sample holds some 15,000 clones, about two thirds seen once. Source: PBMCs, taken before nivolumab (anti-PD-1) treatment. Receptors were obtained from a person aged 35 to 85 with oral cavity squamous cell carcinoma. Each CDR3 is given with its conserved first and last residue. A D gene is named only where the DNA matches it firmly. The size entry is marked missing in some rows and otherwise reads once, few, many or a size class.

>TRBV7-9|TRBD1|TRBJ1-2|few
TGTGCCAGCAGCCCAGCACAGGGGGGGCATGGCTACACCTTC
CASSPAQGGHGYTF
>TRBV7-9|.|TRBJ2-7|few
TGTGCCAGCAGCTTAATAGGCAGCTACGAGCAGTACTTC
CASSLIGSYEQYF
>TRBV6-1|.|TRBJ2-7|.
TGTGCCAGCAGTGACCAAGTGGCAGGGAAGGACGAGCAGTACTTC
CASSDQVAGKDEQYF
>TRBV2|TRBD2|TRBJ2-7|.
TGTGCCGGTCGATGGGAGGGTAGCTCCTACGAGCAGTACTTC
CAGRWEGSSYEQYF
>TRBV7-9|.|TRBJ1-2|.
TGTGCCAGCAGCTTAGCGGAAAATCTCAGGGACCCCTATGGCTACACCTTC
CASSLAENLRDPYGYTF
>TRBV20-1|.|TRBJ2-7|.
TGCAGTGCCATAAGAAGCCAGCAGTACTTC
CSAIRSQQYF
>TRBV9|TRBD1|TRBJ2-5|.
TGTGCCAGCAGCGTATATGAGGGGGCGGGCGGAAAAGTTACAGAGACCCAGTACTTC
CASSVYEGAGGKVTETQYF
>TRBV30|.|TRBJ1-2|.
TGTGCCTGGAGTGTCGAATATGGGGGGGGGCAAAACTATGGCTACACCTTC
CAWSVEYGGGQNYGYTF
>TRBV7-3|TRBD2|TRBJ2-1|.
TGTGCCAGCAGCCACGGACTAGCGGGAGATGAGCAGTTCTTC
CASSHGLAGDEQFF
>TRBV27|.|TRBJ1-5|once
TGTGCCAGCAGTTCAGGGCAGCCAGGCAATCAGCCCCAGCATTTT
CASSSGQPGNQPQHF
>TRBV7-3|.|TRBJ2-1|.
TGTGCCAGCAGCTTAGCAGGGAGGTTGGACTTCAATGAGCAGTTCTTC
CASSLAGRLDFNEQFF
>TRBV5-1|.|TRBJ2-7|.
TGCGCCAGCAGCTTGGGCGGGTTGGGCGAGCAGTACTTC
CASSLGGLGEQYF
>TRBV7-9|TRBD1|TRBJ2-7|.
TGTGCCAGCAGTCAAGGACAGGGCGGTGAGCAGTACTTC
CASSQGQGGEQYF
>TRBV4-2|.|TRBJ1-3|.
TGTGCCAGCAGCCAAGCTCCTATTAGCTCTGGAAACACCATATATTTT
CASSQAPISSGNTIYF
>TRBV19|.|TRBJ2-2|.
TGTGCCAGTAGTCGACTTACCGGGGAGCTGTTTTTT
CASSRLTGELFF
>TRBV27|.|TRBJ1-2|.
TGTGCCAGCTGGGGGTCCAACTATGGCTACACCTTC
CASWGSNYGYTF
>TRBV5-4|.|TRBJ1-1|.
TGTGCCAGCAGCTTGGAGGTTCCGGACACTGAAGCTTTCTTT
CASSLEVPDTEAFF
>TRBV15|.|TRBJ1-1|.
TGTGCCACCAGCAGAGATATAGCTTGGGGGGCTGAAGCTTTCTTT
CATSRDIAWGAEAFF
>TRBV19|.|TRBJ1-2|.
TGTGCCGGTCGGAGGAGGTCGGACCTTGGCTACACCTTC
CAGRRRSDLGYTF
>TRBV19|.|TRBJ1-2|.
TGTGCCAGTAGCAAGGGGGGACACTCTGGCTACACCTTC
CASSKGGHSGYTF
>TRBV2|TRBD1|TRBJ2-1|once
TGTGCCAGCACTAGGGACAGCCCTTCGGGACAGTTCTTC
CASTRDSPSGQFF
>TRBV5-1|.|TRBJ2-5|.
TGCGCCAGCAGCTCGGGAACACAGCAAGAGACCCAGTACTTC
CASSSGTQQETQYF
>TRBV25-1|.|TRBJ1-2|few
TGTGCCAGCAGTGAAGATTTGGAAAGGGACTACACCTTC
CASSEDLERDYTF
>TRBV5-4|TRBD1|TRBJ2-7|.
TGTGCCAGCAGGTGGGGGCAGGGGGCTTCGGGCGAGCAGTACTTC
CASRWGQGASGEQYF
>TRBV7-9|TRBD1|TRBJ1-5|.
TGTGCCAGCAGCCCCGGACAGGGGTACAGCAATCAGCCCCAGCATTTT
CASSPGQGYSNQPQHF
>TRBV6-1|.|TRBJ2-1|.
TGTGCCAGCATCGTCCGTTCGCGTCAGCGCAATGAGCAGTTCTTC
CASIVRSRQRNEQFF
>TRBV6-5|.|TRBJ1-3|.
TGTGCCAGCAGTTCAGGTGGCTCTGGAAACACCATATATTTT
CASSSGGSGNTIYF
>TRBV7-9|TRBD1|TRBJ1-2|few
TGTGCCAGCAGCTTACCATTTGGCAGGGGGAATGGCTACACCTTC
CASSLPFGRGNGYTF
>TRBV9|.|TRBJ2-1|.
TGTGCCAGCAGCGTAGAGAGTTACAATGAGCAGTTCTTC
CASSVESYNEQFF
>TRBV7-9|.|TRBJ2-2|.
TGTGCCAGCAGCTTAGACGTGGGAGCCGGGGAGCTGTTTTTT
CASSLDVGAGELFF
>TRBV29-1|TRBD1|TRBJ1-4|few
TGCAGCGCCGGACAGGCAACTAATGAAAAACTGTTTTTT
CSAGQATNEKLFF
>TRBV4-1|.|TRBJ1-6|.
TGCGCCAGCAGCCACACCGGGGAACCCCTCCACTTT
CASSHTGEPLHF
>TRBV6-1|.|TRBJ1-5|.
TGTGCCAGCAGTGTATGGGACAGCAATCAGCCCCAGCATTTT
CASSVWDSNQPQHF
>TRBV6-5|.|TRBJ1-1|.
TGTGCCAGCAGGGACGAAAAGGGGTTCACTGAAGCTTTCTTT
CASRDEKGFTEAFF
>TRBV10-1|.|TRBJ2-2|few
TGCGCCAGCAGTGCGGTCACCACAGGCGGGGAGCTGTTTTTT
CASSAVTTGGELFF
>TRBV9|.|TRBJ1-4|.
TGTGCCAGCAGCGCCCAAGGAGGGGATGAAAAACTGTTTTTT
CASSAQGGDEKLFF
>TRBV6-5|.|TRBJ1-5|.
TGTGCCAGCAGTGGGCAGCAAAATCAGCCCCAGCATTTT
CASSGQQNQPQHF
>TRBV6-8|TRBD2|TRBJ2-2|.
TGTGCCAGACCCCCCACCCGGCGGGAGAGGACCGGGGAGCTGTTTTTT
CARPPTRRERTGELFF
>TRBV6-5|.|TRBJ1-4|.
TGTGCCAGCAGTACCCGGACAGCCCCTAATGAAAAACTGTTTTTT
CASSTRTAPNEKLFF
>TRBV10-3|TRBD1|TRBJ1-4|few
TGTGCCATCAAAGGGACAGAGAATGAAAAACTGTTTTTT
CAIKGTENEKLFF